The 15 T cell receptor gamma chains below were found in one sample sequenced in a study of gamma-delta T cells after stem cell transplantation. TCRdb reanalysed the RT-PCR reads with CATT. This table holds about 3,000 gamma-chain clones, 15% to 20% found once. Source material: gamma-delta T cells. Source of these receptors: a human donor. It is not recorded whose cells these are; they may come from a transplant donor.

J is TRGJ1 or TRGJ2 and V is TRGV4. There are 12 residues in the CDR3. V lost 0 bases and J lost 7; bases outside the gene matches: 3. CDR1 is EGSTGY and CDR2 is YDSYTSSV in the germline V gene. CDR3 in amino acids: CATWDGDYKKLF. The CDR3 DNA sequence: TGTGCCACCTGGGATGGGGACTATAAGAAACTCTTT.

As DNA, the CDR3 is TGTGCCTTGTGGGAGGCCCCCTTAGATCATAAGAAACTCTTT. Encoded protein: CALWEAPLDHKKLF. The chain links TRGV9 to TRGJ1 or TRGJ2. This CDR3 spans 14 amino acids. Losses at the gene ends were 2 bases for V and 8 bases for J; bases not matched to a gene: 12. Germline loops: CDR1 GITISATS, CDR2 ISYDGTV (reference sequence).

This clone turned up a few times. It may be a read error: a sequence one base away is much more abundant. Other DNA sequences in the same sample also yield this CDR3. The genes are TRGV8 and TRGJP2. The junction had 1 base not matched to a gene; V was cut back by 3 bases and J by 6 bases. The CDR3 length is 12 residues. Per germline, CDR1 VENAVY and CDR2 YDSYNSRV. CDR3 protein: CATWDGDWIKTF. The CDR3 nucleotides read TGTGCCACCTGGGATGGTGATTGGATCAAGACGTTT.

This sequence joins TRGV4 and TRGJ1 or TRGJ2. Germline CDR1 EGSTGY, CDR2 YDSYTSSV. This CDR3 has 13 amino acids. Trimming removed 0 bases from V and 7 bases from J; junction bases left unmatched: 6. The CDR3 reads CATWDGQVYKKLF. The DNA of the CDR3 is TGTGCCACCTGGGATGGGCAGGTGTATAAGAAACTCTTT.

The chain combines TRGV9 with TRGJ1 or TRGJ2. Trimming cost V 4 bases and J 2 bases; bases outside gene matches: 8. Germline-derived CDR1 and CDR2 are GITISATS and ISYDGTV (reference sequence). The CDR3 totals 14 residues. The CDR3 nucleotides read TGTGCCTTGTGGGACCCCCTCTATTATTATAAGAAACTCTTT. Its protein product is CALWDPLYYYKKLF.

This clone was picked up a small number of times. CDR3 sequence reads: CAWGGYYKKLF. The CDR3 DNA sequence: TGTGCCTGGGGAGGTTATTATAAGAAACTCTTT. The genes are TRGV9 and TRGJ1 or TRGJ2. CDR3 length equals 11 residues. With V trimmed by 11 bases and J by 3 bases, 7 bases remained unmatched. The germline V gene encodes CDR1 GITISATS and CDR2 ISYDGTV (reference sequence).

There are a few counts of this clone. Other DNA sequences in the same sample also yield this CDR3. The CDR3 nucleotides are TGTGCCTTGTGGGAGGTGCGGTTGGGCAAAAAAATCAAGGTATTT. Translation gives CALWEVRLGKKIKVF. This rearrangement joins TRGV9 to TRGJP. This CDR3 is built from 15 residues. Losses at the gene ends were 0 bases for V and 9 bases for J; bases not matched to a gene: 2. Per germline, CDR1 GITISATS and CDR2 ISYDGTV (reference sequence).

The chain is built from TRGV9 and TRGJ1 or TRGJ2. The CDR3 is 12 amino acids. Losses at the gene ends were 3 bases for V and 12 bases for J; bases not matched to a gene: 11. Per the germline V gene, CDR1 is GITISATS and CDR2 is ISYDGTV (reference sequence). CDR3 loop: CALWEPHYGKLF. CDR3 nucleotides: TGTGCCTTGTGGGAGCCGCACTATGGGAAACTCTTT.

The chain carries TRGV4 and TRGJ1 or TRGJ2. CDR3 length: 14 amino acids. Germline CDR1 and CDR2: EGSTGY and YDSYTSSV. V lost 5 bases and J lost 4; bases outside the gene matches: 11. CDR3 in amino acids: CATWALNPYYKKLF. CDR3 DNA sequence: TGTGCCACCTGGGCTTTAAACCCCTATTATAAGAAACTCTTT.

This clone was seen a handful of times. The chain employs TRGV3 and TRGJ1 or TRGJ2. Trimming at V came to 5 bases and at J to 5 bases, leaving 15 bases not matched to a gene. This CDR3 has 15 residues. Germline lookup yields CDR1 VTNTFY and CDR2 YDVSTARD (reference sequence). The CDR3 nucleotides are TGTGCCACCTGGGCCGGGAACCGAAGGGATTATAAGAAACTCTTT. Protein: CATWAGNRRDYKKLF.

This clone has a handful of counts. In DNA, the CDR3 is TGTGCCACCTGGGACTATTATAAGAAACTCTTT. Protein sequence: CATWDYYKKLF. The chain uses TRGV2 and TRGJ1 or TRGJ2. Germline trimming cut 3 bases from V and 4 bases from J; bases unmatched to any gene: 0. The CDR3 loop spans 11 amino acids. Germline V gene sequence: CDR1 EGSNGY, CDR2 YDSYNSKV.

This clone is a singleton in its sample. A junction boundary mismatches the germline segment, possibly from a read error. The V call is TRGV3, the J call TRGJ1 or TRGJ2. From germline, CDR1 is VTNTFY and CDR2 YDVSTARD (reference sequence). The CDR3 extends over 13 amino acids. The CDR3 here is CATWDRRFYKKLF. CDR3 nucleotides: TGTGCCACCTGGGACAGGCGTTTCTATAAGAAACTATTT.

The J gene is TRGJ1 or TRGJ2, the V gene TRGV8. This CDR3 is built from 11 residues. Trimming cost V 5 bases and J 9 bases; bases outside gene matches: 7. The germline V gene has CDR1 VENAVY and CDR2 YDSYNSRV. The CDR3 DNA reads TGTGCCACCTGGGCAGCCTCTAAGAAACTCTTT. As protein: CATWAASKKLF.

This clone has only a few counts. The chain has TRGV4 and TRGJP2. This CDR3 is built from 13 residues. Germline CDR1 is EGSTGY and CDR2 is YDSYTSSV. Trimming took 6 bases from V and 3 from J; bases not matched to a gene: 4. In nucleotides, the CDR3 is TGTGCCACCTGGAAAGGTAGTGATTGGATCAAGACGTTT. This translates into CATWKGSDWIKTF.

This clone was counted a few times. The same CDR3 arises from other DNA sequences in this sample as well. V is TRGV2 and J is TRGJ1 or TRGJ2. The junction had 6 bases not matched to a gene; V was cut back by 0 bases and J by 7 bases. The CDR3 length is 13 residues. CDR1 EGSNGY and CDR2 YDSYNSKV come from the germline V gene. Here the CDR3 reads CATWDGPGYKKLF. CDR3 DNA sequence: TGTGCCACCTGGGACGGGCCTGGGTATAAGAAACTCTTT.